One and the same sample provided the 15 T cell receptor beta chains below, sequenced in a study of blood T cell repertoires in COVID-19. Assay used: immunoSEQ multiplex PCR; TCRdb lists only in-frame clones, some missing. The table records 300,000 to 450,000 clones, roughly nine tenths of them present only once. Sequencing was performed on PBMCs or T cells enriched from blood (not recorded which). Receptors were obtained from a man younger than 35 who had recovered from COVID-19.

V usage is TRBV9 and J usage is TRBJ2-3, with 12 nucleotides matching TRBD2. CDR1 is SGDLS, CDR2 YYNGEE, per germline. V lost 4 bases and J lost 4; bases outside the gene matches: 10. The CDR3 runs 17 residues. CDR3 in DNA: TGTGCCAGCAGCCCAGAGGATCTAGCGGGGGGGCCAGATACGCAGTATTTT. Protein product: CASSPEDLAGGPDTQYF.

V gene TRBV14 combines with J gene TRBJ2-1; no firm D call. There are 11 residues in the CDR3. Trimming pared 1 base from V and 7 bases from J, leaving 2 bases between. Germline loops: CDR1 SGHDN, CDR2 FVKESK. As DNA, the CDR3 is TGTGCCAGCAGCCAAGTAAATGAGCAGTTCTTC. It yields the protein CASSQVNEQFF. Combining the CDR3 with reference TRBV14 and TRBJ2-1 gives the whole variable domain EAGVTQFPSHSVIEKGQTVTLRCDPISGHDNLYWYRRVMGKEIKFLLHFVKESKQDESGMPNNRFLAERTGGTYSTLKVQPAELEDSGVYFCASSQVNEQFFGPGTRLTVL.

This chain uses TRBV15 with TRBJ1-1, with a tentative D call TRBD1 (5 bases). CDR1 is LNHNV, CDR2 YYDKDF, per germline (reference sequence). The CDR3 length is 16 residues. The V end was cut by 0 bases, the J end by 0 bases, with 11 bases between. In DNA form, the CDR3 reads TGTGCCACCAGCAGAGAATACGGCAGGGTGAACACTGAAGCTTTCTTT. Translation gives CATSREYGRVNTEAFF.

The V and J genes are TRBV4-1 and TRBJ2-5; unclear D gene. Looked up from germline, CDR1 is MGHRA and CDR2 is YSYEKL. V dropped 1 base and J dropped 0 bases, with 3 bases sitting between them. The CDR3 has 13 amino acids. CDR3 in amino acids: CASSQGNQETQYF. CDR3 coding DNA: TGCGCCAGCAGCCAAGGTAACCAAGAGACCCAGTACTTC.

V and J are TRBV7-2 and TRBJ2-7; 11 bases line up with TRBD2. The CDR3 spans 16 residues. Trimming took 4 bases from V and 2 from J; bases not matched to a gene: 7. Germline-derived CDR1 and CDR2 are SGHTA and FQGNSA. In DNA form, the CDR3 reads TGTGCCAGCAGCTCTAGGGGGACTAGCGGTGCCTACGAGCAGTACTTC. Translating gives CASSSRGTSGAYEQYF.

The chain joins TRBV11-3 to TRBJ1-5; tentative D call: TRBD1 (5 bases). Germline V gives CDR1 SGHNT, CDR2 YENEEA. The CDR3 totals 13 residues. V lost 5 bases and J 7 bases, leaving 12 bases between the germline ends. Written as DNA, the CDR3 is TGTGCCAGCAGCCCCCGGGGGGTGCAGCCCCAGCATTTT. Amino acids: CASSPRGVQPQHF. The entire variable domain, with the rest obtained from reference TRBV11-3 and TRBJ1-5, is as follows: EAGVVQSPRYKIIEKKQPVAFWCNPISGHNTLYWYLQNLGQGPELLIRYENEEAVDDSQLPKDRFSAERLKGVDSTLKIQPAELGDSAVYLCASSPRGVQPQHFGDGTRLSIL.

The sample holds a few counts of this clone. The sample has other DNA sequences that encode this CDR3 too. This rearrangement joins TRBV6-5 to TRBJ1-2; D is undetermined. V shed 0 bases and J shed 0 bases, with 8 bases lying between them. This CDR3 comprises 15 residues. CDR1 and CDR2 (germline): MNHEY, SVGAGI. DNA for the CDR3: TGTGCCAGCAGTTACTCTGGGCTCACTAACTATGGCTACACCTTC. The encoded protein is CASSYSGLTNYGYTF.

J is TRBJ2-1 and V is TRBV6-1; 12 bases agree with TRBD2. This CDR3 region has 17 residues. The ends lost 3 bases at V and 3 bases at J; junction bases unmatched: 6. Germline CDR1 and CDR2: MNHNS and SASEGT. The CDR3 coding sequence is TGTGCCAGCAGTGACCTACTAGCGGGGGGTCACTACAATGAGCAGTTCTTC. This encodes CASSDLLAGGHYNEQFF.

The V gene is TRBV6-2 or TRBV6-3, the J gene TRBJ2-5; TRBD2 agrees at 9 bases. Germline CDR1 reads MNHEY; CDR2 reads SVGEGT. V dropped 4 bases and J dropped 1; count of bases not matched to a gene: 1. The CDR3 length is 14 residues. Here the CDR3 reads CASSLTSGQETQYF. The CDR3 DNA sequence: TGTGCCAGCAGTTTGACTAGCGGCCAAGAGACCCAGTACTTC.

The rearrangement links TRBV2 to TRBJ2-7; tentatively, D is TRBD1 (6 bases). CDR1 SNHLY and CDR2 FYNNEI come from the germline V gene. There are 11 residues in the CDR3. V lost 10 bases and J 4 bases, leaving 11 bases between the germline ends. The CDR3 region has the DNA TGTGCCACTCACAGGGATTACGAGCAGTACTTC. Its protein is CATHRDYEQYF.

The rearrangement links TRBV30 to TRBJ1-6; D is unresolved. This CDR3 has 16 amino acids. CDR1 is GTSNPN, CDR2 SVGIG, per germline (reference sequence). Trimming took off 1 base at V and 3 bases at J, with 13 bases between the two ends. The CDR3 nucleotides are TGTGCCTGGAGTGATACCCGGGGATACTATAATTCACCCCTCCACTTT. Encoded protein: CAWSDTRGYYNSPLHF.

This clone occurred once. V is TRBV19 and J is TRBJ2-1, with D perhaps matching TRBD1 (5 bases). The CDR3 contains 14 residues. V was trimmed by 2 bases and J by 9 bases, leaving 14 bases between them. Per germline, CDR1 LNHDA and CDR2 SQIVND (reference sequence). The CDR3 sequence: CASSINPQGVEQFF. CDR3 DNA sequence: TGTGCCAGTAGTATAAACCCTCAGGGTGTTGAGCAGTTCTTC.

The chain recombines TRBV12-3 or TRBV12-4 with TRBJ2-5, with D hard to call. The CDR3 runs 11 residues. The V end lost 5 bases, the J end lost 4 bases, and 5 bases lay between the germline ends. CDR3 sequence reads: CASSVRETQYF. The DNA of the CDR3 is TGTGCCAGCAGTGTCCGAGAGACCCAGTACTTC.

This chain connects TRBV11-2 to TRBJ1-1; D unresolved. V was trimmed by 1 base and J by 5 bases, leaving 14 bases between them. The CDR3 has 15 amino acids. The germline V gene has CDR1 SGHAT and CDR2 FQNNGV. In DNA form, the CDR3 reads TGTGCCAGCAGCTTAGGAGGAGCCGCGGGAACTGAAGCTTTCTTT. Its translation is CASSLGGAAGTEAFF.

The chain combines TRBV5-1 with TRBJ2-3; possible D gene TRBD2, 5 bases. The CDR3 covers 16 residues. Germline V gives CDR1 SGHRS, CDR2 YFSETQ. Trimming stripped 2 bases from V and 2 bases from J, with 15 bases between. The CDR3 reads CASSLLAGLNTDTQYF. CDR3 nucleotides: TGCGCCAGCAGCTTACTGGCAGGACTTAACACAGATACGCAGTATTTT.